The rows below give T cell receptor beta chains drawn from one sample of a study of CD8 T cells in ankylosing spondylitis. TCRdb independently ran MiXCR on the 5' RACE reads; one entry per CDR3 protein. The sample has a few hundred thousand distinct CDR3 sequences; about a sixth are singletons. Specimen: blood, either unsorted or a sorted T cell fraction (not recorded which). Source of these receptors: a male donor with ankylosing spondylitis. Each CDR3 is given with its conserved first and last residue. D genes are given only for firm matches. Where a row states a size, it is once, few, many or the class of an expanded clone; other rows omit it.

V gene: TRBV20-1; clone size: few; J gene: TRBJ2-7; D gene: NA; CDR3 protein: CSARDRSAAMTYEQYF
V gene: TRBV6-1; clone size: few; J gene: TRBJ1-1; D gene: NA; CDR3 protein: CASSWGVDTEAFF
V gene: TRBV12-3/TRBV12-4; clone size: NA; J gene: TRBJ2-1; D gene: TRBD2; CDR3 protein: CASSGLAGAGNEQFF
V gene: TRBV4-3; clone size: NA; J gene: TRBJ1-3; D gene: TRBD1; CDR3 protein: CASSQDDRASGNTIYF
V gene: TRBV27; clone size: NA; J gene: TRBJ2-7; D gene: TRBD2; CDR3 protein: CASSLLASGKGEQYF
V gene: TRBV27; clone size: many; J gene: TRBJ1-3; D gene: NA; CDR3 protein: CASSFLPLNTGNTIYF
V gene: TRBV6-5; clone size: many; J gene: TRBJ2-1; D gene: NA; CDR3 protein: CASSYGYEQFF
V gene: TRBV11-2; clone size: NA; J gene: TRBJ2-5; D gene: NA; CDR3 protein: CASRQGGFEETQYF
V gene: TRBV3-1; clone size: NA; J gene: TRBJ1-2; D gene: NA; CDR3 protein: CASSQVDTGIYGYTF
V gene: TRBV5-1; clone size: few; J gene: TRBJ2-7; D gene: NA; CDR3 protein: CASSFSLTGSYEQYF
V gene: TRBV7-3; clone size: NA; J gene: TRBJ2-1; D gene: NA; CDR3 protein: CASSQQPGEQFF
V gene: TRBV15; clone size: few; J gene: TRBJ2-1; D gene: TRBD2; CDR3 protein: CATSRASGINEQFF
V gene: TRBV25-1; clone size: NA; J gene: TRBJ1-2; D gene: NA; CDR3 protein: CASSEGHPTYGYTF
V gene: TRBV5-1; clone size: many; J gene: TRBJ2-7; D gene: NA; CDR3 protein: CASSFRGDEQYF
V gene: TRBV7-6; clone size: NA; J gene: TRBJ2-7; D gene: TRBD2; CDR3 protein: CASSAGLASYEQYF
V gene: TRBV7-8; clone size: NA; J gene: TRBJ2-1; D gene: TRBD2; CDR3 protein: CASKTSGGVSYNEQFF
V gene: TRBV12-3/TRBV12-4; clone size: NA; J gene: TRBJ2-2; D gene: TRBD2; CDR3 protein: CASSYGGRAGELFF
V gene: TRBV7-8; clone size: many; J gene: TRBJ2-7; D gene: TRBD1; CDR3 protein: CASSSSDREEQYF
V gene: TRBV5-6; clone size: few; J gene: TRBJ2-3; D gene: TRBD2; CDR3 protein: CASSLVSGYSTDTQYF
V gene: TRBV6-1; clone size: few; J gene: TRBJ2-3; D gene: TRBD2; CDR3 protein: CASSRMTSGGPIITDTQYF
V gene: TRBV19; clone size: few; J gene: TRBJ1-3; D gene: NA; CDR3 protein: CASESESGDTIYF
V gene: TRBV9; clone size: NA; J gene: TRBJ1-3; D gene: NA; CDR3 protein: CASSLGPGANTIYF
V gene: TRBV15; clone size: many; J gene: TRBJ2-3; D gene: NA; CDR3 protein: CATSRVNTDTQYF
V gene: TRBV7-9; clone size: NA; J gene: TRBJ2-3; D gene: TRBD2; CDR3 protein: CASSPWVAGESGAQYF
V gene: TRBV29-1; clone size: many; J gene: TRBJ1-1; D gene: NA; CDR3 protein: CSVDSMNTEAFF
V gene: TRBV20-1; clone size: few; J gene: TRBJ1-1; D gene: NA; CDR3 protein: CSASERWPPEAFF
V gene: TRBV30; clone size: few; J gene: TRBJ1-4; D gene: NA; CDR3 protein: CAWMPGVFGNEKLFF
V gene: TRBV28; clone size: few; J gene: TRBJ2-7; D gene: NA; CDR3 protein: CASSSPAISYEQYF
V gene: TRBV6-5; clone size: NA; J gene: TRBJ2-5; D gene: NA; CDR3 protein: CASSHPTVKETQYF
V gene: TRBV9; clone size: NA; J gene: TRBJ2-3; D gene: TRBD2; CDR3 protein: CASSVASGTMGLDTQYF
V gene: TRBV7-9; clone size: NA; J gene: TRBJ1-5; D gene: TRBD1; CDR3 protein: CASTGTGDNQPQHF
V gene: TRBV11-2; clone size: NA; J gene: TRBJ2-3; D gene: TRBD1; CDR3 protein: CASTLGQGATDTQYF